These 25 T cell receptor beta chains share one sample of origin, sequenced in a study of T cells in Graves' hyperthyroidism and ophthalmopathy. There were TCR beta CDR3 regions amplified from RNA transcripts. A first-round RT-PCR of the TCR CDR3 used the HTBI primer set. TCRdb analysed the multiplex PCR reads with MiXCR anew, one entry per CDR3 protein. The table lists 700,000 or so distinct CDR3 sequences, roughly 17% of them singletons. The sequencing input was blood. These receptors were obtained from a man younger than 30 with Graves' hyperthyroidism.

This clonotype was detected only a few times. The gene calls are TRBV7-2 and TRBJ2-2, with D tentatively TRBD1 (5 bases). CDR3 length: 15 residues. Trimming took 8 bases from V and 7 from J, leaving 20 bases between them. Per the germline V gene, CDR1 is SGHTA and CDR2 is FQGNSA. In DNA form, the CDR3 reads TGTGCCAGCTCAGGGCTGTCTGCCCAGCTCGGGGAGCTGTTTTTT. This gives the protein CASSGLSAQLGELFF.

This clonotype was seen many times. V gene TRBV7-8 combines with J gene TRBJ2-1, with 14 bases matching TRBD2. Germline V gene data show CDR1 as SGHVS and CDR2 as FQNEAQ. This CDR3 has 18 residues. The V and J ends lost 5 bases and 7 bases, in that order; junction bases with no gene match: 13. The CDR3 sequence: CASSAPTGTSGSGNEQFF. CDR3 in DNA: TGTGCCAGCAGCGCCCCGACTGGGACTAGCGGGAGCGGTAATGAGCAGTTCTTC.

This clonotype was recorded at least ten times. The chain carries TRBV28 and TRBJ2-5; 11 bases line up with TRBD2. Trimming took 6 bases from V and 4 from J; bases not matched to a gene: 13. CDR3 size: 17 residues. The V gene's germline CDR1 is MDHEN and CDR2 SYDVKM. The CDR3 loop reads CASRPRGSGRGGETQYF. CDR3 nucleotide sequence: TGTGCCAGCAGACCCCGGGGTAGCGGGAGGGGAGGAGAGACCCAGTACTTC.

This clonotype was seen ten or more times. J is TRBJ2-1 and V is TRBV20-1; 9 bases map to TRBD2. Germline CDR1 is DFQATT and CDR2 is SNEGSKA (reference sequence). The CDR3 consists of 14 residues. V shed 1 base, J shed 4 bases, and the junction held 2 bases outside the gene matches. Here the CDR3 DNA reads TGCAGTGCTAGAGGGCGGGGGGGTTACAATGAGCAGTTCTTC. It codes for CSARGRGGYNEQFF.

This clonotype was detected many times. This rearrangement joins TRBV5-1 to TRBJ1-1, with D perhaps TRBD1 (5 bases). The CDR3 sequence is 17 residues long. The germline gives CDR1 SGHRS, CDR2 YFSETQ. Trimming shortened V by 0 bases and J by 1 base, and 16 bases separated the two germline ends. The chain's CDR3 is CASSLVEGLWGNTEAFF. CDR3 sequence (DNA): TGCGCCAGCAGCTTGGTAGAGGGGCTGTGGGGGAACACTGAAGCTTTCTTT. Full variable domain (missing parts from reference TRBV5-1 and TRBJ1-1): KAGVTQTPRYLIKTRGQQVTLSCSPISGHRSVSWYQQTPGQGLQFLFEYFSETQRNKGNFPGRFSGRQFSNSRSEMNVSTLELGDSALYLCASSLVEGLWGNTEAFFGQGTRLTVV.

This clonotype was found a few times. CDR3 DNA sequence: TGTGCCAGCAGTTATTCAACCCGCCATAGCAATCAGCCCCAGCATTTT. It is translated as CASSYSTRHSNQPQHF. This sequence joins TRBV6-2 or TRBV6-3 and TRBJ1-5; D is undetermined. This CDR3 is 16 amino acids long. The germline gives CDR1 MNHEY, CDR2 SVGEGT. The V end lost 3 bases, the J end lost 0 bases, and 12 bases lay between the germline ends.

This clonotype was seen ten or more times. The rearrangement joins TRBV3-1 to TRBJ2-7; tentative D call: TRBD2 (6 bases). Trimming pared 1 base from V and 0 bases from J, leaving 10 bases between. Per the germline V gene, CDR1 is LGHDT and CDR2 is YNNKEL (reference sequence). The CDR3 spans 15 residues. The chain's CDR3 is CASSQVPGDSYEQYF. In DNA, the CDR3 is TGTGCCAGCAGCCAAGTTCCGGGGGACTCCTACGAGCAGTACTTC.

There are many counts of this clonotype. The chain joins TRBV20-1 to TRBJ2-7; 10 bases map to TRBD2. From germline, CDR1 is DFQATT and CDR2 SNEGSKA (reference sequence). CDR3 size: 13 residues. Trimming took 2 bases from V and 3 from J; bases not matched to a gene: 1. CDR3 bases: TGCAGTGCTAGACTAGCGGGGGACTACGAGCAGTACTTC. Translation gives CSARLAGDYEQYF.

The chain's CDR3 is CASRQYSNQPQHF. The CDR3 DNA sequence: TGTGCCAGTAGACAGTATAGCAATCAGCCCCAGCATTTT. The chain has TRBV19 and TRBJ1-5; D not resolved. Trimming removed 6 bases from V and 0 bases from J, with 6 bases in between. From germline, CDR1 is LNHDA and CDR2 SQIVND (reference sequence). The CDR3 is 13 amino acids.

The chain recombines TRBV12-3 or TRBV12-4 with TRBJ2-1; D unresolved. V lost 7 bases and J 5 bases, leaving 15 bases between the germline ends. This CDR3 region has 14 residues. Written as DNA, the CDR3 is TGTGCCAGCACCCTCCTGGTCCGGGACAATGAGCAGTTCTTC. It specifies CASTLLVRDNEQFF.

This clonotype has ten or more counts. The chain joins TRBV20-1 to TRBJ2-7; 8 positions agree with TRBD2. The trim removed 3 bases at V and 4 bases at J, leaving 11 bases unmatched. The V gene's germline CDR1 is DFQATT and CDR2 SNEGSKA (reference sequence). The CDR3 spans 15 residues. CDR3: CSASPTGTSFYEQYF. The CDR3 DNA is TGCAGTGCTAGTCCCACCGGGACTAGTTTTTACGAGCAGTACTTC.

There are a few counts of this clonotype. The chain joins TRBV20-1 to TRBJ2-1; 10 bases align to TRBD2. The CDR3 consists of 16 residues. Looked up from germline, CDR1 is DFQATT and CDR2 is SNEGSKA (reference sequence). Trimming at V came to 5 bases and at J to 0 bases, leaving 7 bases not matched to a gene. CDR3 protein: CSAAGLAESSYNEQFF. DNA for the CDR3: TGCAGTGCTGCCGGACTAGCGGAAAGCTCCTACAATGAGCAGTTCTTC.

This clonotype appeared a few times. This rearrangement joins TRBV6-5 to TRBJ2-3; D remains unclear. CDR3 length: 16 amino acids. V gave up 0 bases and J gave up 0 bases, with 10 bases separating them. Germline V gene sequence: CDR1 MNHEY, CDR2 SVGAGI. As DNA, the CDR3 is TGTGCCAGCAGTTACTCCCGGTTCCTTAGCACAGATACGCAGTATTTT. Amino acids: CASSYSRFLSTDTQYF.

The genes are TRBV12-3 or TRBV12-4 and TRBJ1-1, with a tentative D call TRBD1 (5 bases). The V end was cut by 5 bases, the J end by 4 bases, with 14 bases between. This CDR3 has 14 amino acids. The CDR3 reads CASSPSRQSTEAFF. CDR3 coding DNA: TGTGCCAGCAGTCCCTCCCGACAGAGCACTGAAGCTTTCTTT.

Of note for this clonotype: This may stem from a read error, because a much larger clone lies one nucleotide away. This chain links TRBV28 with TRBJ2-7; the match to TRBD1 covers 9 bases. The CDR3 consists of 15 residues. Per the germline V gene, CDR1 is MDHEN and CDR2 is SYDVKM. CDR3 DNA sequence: TGTGTCAGCAGTCTAGGACAGGGGTTTGTCTACGAGCAGTACTTC. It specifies CVSSLGQGFVYEQYF.

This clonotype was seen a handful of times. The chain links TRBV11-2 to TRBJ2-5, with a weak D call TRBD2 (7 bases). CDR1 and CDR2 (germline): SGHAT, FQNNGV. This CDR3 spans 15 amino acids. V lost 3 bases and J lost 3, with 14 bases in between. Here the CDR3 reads CASSFRGAHEETQYF. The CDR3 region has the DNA TGTGCCAGCAGCTTTCGGGGGGCCCACGAAGAGACCCAGTACTTC.

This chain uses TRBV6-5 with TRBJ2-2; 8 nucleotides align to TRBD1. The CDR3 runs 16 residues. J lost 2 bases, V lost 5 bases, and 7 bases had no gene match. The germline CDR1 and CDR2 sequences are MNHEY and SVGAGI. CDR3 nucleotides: TGTGCCAGCAGTCACCCTGGACAGGGCAACACCGGGGAGCTGTTTTTT. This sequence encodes CASSHPGQGNTGELFF.

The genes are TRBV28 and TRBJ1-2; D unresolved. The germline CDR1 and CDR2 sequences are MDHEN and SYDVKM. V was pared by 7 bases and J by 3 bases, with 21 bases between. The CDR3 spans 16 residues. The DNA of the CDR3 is TGTGCCAGCAACCCGGGATCGGGTCGGGGAGACTATGGCTACACCTTC. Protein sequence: CASNPGSGRGDYGYTF.

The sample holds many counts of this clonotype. The DNA for the CDR3 is TGTGCCAGCAGTTTAGTGGGGTCTAGCGGGAGGGGTAATGAGCAGTTCTTC. This gives the protein CASSLVGSSGRGNEQFF. The chain has TRBV27 and TRBJ2-1; 12 bases are shared with TRBD2. CDR1 and CDR2 from the germline V gene are MNHEY and SMNVEV (reference sequence). The CDR3 covers 17 residues. The V gene end was trimmed by 2 bases and the J gene end by 7 bases; junction bases not matched to a gene: 9.

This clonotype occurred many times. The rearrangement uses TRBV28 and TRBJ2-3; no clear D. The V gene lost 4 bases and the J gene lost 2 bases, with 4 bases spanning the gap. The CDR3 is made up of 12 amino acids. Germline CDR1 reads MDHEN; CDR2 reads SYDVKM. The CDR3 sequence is CASSYLTDTQYF. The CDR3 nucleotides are TGTGCCAGCAGTTATCTCACAGATACGCAGTATTTT.

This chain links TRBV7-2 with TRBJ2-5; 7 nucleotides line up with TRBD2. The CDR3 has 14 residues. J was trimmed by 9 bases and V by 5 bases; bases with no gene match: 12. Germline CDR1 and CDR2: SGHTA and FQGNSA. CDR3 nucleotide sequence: TGTGCCAGCAGCAACGGGGGATGGGCGGGGGCCCAGTACTTC. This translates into CASSNGGWAGAQYF.

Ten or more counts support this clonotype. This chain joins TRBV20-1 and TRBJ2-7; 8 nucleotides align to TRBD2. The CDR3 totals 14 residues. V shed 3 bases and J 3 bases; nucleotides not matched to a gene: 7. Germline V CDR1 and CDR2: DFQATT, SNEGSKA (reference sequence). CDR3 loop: CSARRAGGRYEQYF. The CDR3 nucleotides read TGCAGTGCTAGGCGTGCGGGAGGACGCTACGAGCAGTACTTC.

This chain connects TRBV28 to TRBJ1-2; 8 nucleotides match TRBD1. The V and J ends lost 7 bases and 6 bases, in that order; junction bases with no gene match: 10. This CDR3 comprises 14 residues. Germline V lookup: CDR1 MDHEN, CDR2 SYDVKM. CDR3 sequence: CASIPPGGADGYTF. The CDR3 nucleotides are TGTGCCAGCATTCCCCCAGGGGGCGCTGATGGCTACACCTTC.

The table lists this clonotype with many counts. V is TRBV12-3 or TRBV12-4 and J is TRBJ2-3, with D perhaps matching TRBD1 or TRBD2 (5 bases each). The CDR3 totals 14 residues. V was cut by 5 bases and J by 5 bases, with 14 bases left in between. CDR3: CASSLSGARDTQYF. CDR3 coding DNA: TGTGCCAGCAGTCTATCCGGGGCCCGAGATACGCAGTATTTT.

The CDR3 DNA reads TGTGCCAGCAGTTTATTGGCTCCGGGGGGCGAGCAGTACTTC. As protein: CASSLLAPGGEQYF. The rearrangement links TRBV12-3 or TRBV12-4 to TRBJ2-7, with 7 bases lining up with TRBD2. J was trimmed by 6 bases and V by 2 bases; bases with no gene match: 7. This CDR3 is built from 14 residues.